This T cell receptor beta chain was observed in a study of T-cell memory formation after mild COVID-19 (dated by TCRdb to about 2021). Background on the whole study: TCR sequence clusters from the two donors were found to be largely donor specific. In a couple of donors, T-cell clones that expanded and contracted after mild COVID-19 were tracked by sequencing TCRalpha and TCRbeta repertoires over time. Two young, previously healthy adult volunteers made up the cohort, one male and one female.

PBMCs were isolated by Ficoll-Paque density gradient centrifugation. Broad study findings and their caveats: Contracting CD4+ clones were found mainly in CM and EM memory subsets, while CD8+ clones were enriched in EMRA. SARS-CoV-2 specificity of the second-wave clones peaking on day 37 was not confirmed. The study included only two mild cases, and larger cohorts that include severe cases with pre-infection samples were judged to be necessary. Some responding clones were found in pre-infection memory, which suggests that pre-existing cross-reactive memory T cells took part in the SARS-CoV-2 response. From day 15 to 85, contracting clones showed balanced CD4/CD8 phenotypes, whereas a second wave of clones that expanded from day 15 to 37 leaned towards CD4+.

The data were produced on an Illumina NovaSeq 6000. TCRalpha and TCRbeta cDNA libraries were built by 5'RACE with constant-segment primers, adding sample barcodes and unique molecular identifiers. RNA was extracted from every sample with Trizol reagent. Amplification of the libraries took two PCR steps, and the second step added a second sample barcode plus Illumina TruSeq adapters. Sequencing of the libraries was done on an Illumina NovaSeq, producing 2 x 150 bp paired-end reads. For the original study's pipeline: With migec v1.2.7, reads were demultiplexed and then collapsed into UMI-guided consensus sequences. Using mixcr v2.1.11, UMI consensuses were aligned to TRA and TRB V and J templates and then assembled into clonotypes. Clonotypes were classified as expanded or contracted when called significant by both edgeR and NoisET, with noise models trained on biological replicates. For edgeR calls, a false discovery rate-adjusted p below 0.01 and a log2 fold-change threshold of 1 were applied. As an exploratory analysis of dynamics, max-normalized trajectories of the 1000 most abundant clonotypes were examined with PCA combined with hierarchical clustering. The CD4 or CD8 phenotype of responding clones was assigned using the separately sequenced CD4+ and CD8+ repertoires. In TCRdb, the public reads were trimmed at Q25 with fastp and aligned with MiXCR, with productive beta chains retained. A single entry per CDR3 protein holds the most common genes and DNA from its merged rows. The V and J calls come from TCRdb's annotation, not from the publication. The sample table holds roughly 170,000 distinct CDR3 sequences, of which 20% to 25% were seen once. The ten largest clones take up approximately 22% of the sample.

This clonotype was detected a few times. It lacks a known antigen. The record has no base qualities; no much larger clone is one base away. Relative to germline, V is missing 5 bases and J is missing 10 bases, with 4 bases of the junction outside any gene match. Including cysteine and phenylalanine, the CDR3 has 13 amino acids. Of the read, only the CDR3 DNA is kept; its 39 bases are in frame from base 1. The sequenced sample was PBMCs or a T cell subset sorted from them (not recorded which). Rearrangement joined TRBV12-3 or TRBV12-4 to TRBJ1-6; the junction holds 8 bases that match TRBD1. This receptor was identified in an adult woman who had mild COVID-19 (a few samples of this study predate the infection). The sample titles of this study are shuffled in the database, so cell type and time point are left out; the donor was told from shared clones. The CDR3 here reads CASSGQGGSPLHF. The base sequence is TGTGCCAGCAGTGGACAGGGCGGATCACCCCTCCACTTT.